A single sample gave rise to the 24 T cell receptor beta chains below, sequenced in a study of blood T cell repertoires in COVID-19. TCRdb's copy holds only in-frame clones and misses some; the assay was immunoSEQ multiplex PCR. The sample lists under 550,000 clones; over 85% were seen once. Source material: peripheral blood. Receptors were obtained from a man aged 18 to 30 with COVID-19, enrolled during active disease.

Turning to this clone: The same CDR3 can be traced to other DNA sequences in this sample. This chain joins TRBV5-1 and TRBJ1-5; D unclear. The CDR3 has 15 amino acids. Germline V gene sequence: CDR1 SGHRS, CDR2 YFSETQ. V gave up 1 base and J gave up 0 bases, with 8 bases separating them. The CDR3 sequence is CASSLSGYSNQPQHF. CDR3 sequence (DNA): TGCGCCAGCAGCTTGAGCGGGTATAGCAATCAGCCCCAGCATTTT.

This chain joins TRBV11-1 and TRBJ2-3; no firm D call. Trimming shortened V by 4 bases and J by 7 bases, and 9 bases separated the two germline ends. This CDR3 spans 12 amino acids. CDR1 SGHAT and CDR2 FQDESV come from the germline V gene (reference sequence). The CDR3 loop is CASSSDLYTQYF. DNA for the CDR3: TGTGCCAGCAGCTCAGACTTGTATACGCAGTATTTT.

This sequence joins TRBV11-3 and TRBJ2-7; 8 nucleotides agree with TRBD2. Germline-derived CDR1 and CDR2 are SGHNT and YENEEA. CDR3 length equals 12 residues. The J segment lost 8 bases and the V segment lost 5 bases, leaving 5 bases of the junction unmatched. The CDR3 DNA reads TGTGCCAGCAGCGCCGGGGGGGTGAAGCAGTACTTC. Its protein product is CASSAGGVKQYF.

The CDR3 DNA sequence: TGCAGCGTCGAAACGGGAGACACAAACAATGAGCAGTTCTTC. The encoded protein is CSVETGDTNNEQFF. J is TRBJ2-1 and V is TRBV29-1; maybe TRBD2 (6 bases). This CDR3 is 14 amino acids long. V was cut by 6 bases and J by 5 bases, with 17 bases left in between. CDR1 is SQVTM and CDR2 is ANQGSEA in the germline V gene.

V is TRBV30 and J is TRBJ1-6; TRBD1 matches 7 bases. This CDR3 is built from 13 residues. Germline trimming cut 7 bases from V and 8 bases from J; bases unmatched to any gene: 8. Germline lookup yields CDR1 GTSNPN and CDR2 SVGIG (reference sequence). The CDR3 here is CALTGTLDSPLHF. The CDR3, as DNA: TGTGCCTTGACAGGGACCCTTGATTCACCCCTCCACTTT.

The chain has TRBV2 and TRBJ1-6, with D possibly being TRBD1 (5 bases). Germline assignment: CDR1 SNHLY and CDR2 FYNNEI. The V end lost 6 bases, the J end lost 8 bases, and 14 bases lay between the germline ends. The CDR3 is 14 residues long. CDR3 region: CASRQGLGDSPLHF. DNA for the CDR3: TGTGCCAGCAGGCAGGGCCTCGGAGATTCACCCCTCCACTTT.

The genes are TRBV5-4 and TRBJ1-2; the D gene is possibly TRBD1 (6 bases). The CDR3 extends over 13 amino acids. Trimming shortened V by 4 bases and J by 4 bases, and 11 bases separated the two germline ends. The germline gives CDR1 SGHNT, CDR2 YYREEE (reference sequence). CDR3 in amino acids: CASSLDRLYGYTF. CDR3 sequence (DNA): TGTGCCAGCAGCCTTGACAGGCTCTATGGCTACACCTTC.

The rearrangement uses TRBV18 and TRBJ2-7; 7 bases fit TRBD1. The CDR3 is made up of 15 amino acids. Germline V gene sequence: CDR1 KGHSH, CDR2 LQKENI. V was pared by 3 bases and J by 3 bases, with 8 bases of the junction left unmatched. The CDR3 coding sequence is TGTGCCAGCTCACCTGCCGGGACAGATTACTACGAGCAGTACTTC. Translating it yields CASSPAGTDYYEQYF.

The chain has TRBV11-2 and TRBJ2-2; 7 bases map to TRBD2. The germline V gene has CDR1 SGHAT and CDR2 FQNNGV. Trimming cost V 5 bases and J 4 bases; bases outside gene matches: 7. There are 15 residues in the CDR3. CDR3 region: CASSARTRFTGELFF. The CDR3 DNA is TGTGCCAGCAGCGCCCGGACTAGATTCACCGGGGAGCTGTTTTTT.

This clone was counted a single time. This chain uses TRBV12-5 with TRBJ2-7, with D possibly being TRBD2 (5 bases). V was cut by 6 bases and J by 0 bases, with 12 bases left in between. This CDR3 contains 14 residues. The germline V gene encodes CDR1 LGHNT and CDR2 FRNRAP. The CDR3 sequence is CASGLGGLSYEQYF. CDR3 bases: TGTGCTAGTGGCCTCGGCGGACTCTCCTACGAGCAGTACTTC.

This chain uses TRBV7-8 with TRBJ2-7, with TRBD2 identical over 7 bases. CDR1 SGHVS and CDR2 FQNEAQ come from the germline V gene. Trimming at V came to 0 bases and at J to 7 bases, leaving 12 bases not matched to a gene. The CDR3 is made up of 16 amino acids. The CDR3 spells CASSLARLAEGHEQYF. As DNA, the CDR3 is TGTGCCAGCAGCTTAGCGCGGCTAGCGGAAGGCCATGAGCAGTACTTC.

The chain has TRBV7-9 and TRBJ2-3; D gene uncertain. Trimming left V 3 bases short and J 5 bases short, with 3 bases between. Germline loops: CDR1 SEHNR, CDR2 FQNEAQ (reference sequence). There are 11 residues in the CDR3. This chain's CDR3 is CASSFRDTQYF. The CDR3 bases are TGTGCCAGCAGCTTTCGAGATACGCAGTATTTT. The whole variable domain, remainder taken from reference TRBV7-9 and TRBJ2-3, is DTGVSQNPRHKITKRGQNVTFRCDPISEHNRLYWYRQTLGQGPEFLTYFQNEAQLEKSRLLSDRFSAERPKGSFSTLEIQRTEQGDSAMYLCASSFRDTQYFGPGTRLTVL.

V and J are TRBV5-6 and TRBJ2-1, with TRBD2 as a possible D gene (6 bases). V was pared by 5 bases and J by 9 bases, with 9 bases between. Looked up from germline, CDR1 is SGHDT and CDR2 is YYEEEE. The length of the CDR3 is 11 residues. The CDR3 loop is CASSRRGEQFF. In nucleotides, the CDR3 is TGTGCCAGCAGTCGGAGGGGTGAGCAGTTCTTC. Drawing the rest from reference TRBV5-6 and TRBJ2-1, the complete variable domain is DAGVTQSPTHLIKTRGQQVTLRCSPKSGHDTVSWYQQALGQGPQFIFQYYEEEERQRGNFPDRFSGHQFPNYSSELNVNALLLGDSALYLCASSRRGEQFFGPGTRLTVL.

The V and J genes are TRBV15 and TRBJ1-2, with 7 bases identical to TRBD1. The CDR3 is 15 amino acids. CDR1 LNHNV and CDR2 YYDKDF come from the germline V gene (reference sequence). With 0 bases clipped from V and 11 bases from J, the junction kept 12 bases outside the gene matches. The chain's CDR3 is CATSRDRKGAGDYTF. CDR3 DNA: TGTGCCACCAGCAGAGATCGAAAGGGGGCTGGGGATTACACCTTC. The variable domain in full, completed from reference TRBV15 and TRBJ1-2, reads DAMVIQNPRYQVTQFGKPVTLSCSQTLNHNVMYWYQQKSSQAPKLLFHYYDKDFNNEADTPDNFQSRRPNTSFCFLDIRSPGLGDTAMYLCATSRDRKGAGDYTFGSGTRLTVV.

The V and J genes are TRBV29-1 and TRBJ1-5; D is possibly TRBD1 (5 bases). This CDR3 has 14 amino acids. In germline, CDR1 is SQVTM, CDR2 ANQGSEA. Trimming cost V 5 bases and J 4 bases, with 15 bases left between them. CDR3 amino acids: CSVLLPGGNQPQHF. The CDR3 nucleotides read TGCAGCGTTCTCCTTCCCGGGGGAAATCAGCCCCAGCATTTT.

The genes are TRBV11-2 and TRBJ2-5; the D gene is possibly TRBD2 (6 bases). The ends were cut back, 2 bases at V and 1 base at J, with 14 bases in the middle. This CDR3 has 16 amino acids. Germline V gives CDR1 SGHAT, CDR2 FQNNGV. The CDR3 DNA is TGTGCCAGCAGCTTAAATTCAATGGGAGGCCAAGAGACCCAGTACTTC. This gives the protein CASSLNSMGGQETQYF.

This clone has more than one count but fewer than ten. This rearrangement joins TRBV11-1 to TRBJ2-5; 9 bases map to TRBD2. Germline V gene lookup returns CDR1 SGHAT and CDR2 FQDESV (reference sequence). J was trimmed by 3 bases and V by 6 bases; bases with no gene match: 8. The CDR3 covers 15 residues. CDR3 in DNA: TGTGCCAGCAGTAAGCGGGAGGCCGGGGAAGAGACCCAGTACTTC. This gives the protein CASSKREAGEETQYF.

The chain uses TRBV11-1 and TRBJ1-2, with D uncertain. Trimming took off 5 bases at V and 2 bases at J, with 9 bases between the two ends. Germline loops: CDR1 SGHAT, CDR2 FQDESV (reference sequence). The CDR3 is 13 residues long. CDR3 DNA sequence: TGTGCCAGCAGCCCGGCACAGAACTATGGCTACACCTTC. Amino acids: CASSPAQNYGYTF.

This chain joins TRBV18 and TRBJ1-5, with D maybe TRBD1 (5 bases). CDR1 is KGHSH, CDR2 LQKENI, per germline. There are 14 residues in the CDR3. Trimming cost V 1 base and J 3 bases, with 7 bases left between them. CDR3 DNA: TGTGCCAGCTCACCACAGGGGTACAATCAGCCCCAGCATTTT. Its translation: CASSPQGYNQPQHF.

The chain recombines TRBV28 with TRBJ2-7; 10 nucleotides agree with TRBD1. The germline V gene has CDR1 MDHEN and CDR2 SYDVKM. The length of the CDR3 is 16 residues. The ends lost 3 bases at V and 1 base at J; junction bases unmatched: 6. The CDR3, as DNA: TGTGCCAGCAGTTTGAGTCCGGACAGGGGGTCCTACGAGCAGTACTTC. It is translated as CASSLSPDRGSYEQYF.

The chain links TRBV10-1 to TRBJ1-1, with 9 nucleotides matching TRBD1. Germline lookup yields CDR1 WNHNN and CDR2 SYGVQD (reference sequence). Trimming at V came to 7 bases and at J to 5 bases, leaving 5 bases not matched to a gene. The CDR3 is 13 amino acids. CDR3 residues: CASTGTGMTEAFF. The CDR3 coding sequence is TGCGCCAGCACCGGGACAGGGATGACTGAAGCTTTCTTT.

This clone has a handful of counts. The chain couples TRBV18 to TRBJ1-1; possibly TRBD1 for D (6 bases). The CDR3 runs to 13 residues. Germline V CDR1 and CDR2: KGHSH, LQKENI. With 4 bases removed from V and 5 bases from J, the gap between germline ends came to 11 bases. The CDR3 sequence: CASSQGGVTEAFF. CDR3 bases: TGTGCCAGCTCACAAGGGGGGGTGACTGAAGCTTTCTTT.

CDR3 amino acids: CASRGGMWETQYF. The CDR3 region has the DNA TGTGCCAGTAGGGGGGGGATGTGGGAGACCCAGTACTTC. The chain joins TRBV19 to TRBJ2-5, with 7 bases aligning to TRBD2. V was clipped by 6 bases and J by 5 bases; unmatched bases: 6. CDR3 length equals 13 residues. Germline values: CDR1 LNHDA, CDR2 SQIVND (reference sequence).

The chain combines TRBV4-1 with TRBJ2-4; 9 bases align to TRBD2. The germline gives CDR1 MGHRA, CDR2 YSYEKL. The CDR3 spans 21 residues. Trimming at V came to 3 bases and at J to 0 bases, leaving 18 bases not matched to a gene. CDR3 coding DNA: TGCGCCAGCAGCCACACCTCCGCGGGACTAGCAGCAGAGCTAGCCAAAAACATTCAGTACTTC. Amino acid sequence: CASSHTSAGLAAELAKNIQYF.